This is a list of T cell receptor beta chains from one sample in a study of blood T cell repertoires in COVID-19. The repertoire was sequenced with immunoSEQ multiplex PCR; TCRdb's copy has only in-frame clones and lacks some. The profile shows 240,000 or so clones, over 65% of them singletons. The source material was peripheral blood. These receptors were taken from a woman older than 75 with acute or convalescent COVID-19. Each CDR3 is given with its conserved first and last residue. A D gene is named only where the DNA matches it firmly. Expanded clones are given a class, and other clones once, few, many or no size at all.

>TRBV6-5|once|TRBD1|TRBJ1-1
CASYRTGNTEAFF
TGTGCCAGCTACCGGACAGGGAACACTGAAGCTTTCTTT
>TRBV5-4|-|-|TRBJ2-5
CASSLEQLKETQYF
TGTGCCAGCAGCTTGGAACAGCTTAAAGAGACCCAGTACTTC
>TRBV7-6|-|TRBD2|TRBJ2-3
CASSLVSGMADTQYF
TGTGCCAGCAGCTTAGTCAGCGGGATGGCAGATACGCAGTATTTT
>TRBV18|-|-|TRBJ2-7
CASSPLALGGSYEQYF
TGTGCCAGCTCACCACTAGCTTTGGGTGGCTCCTACGAGCAGTACTTC
>TRBV29-1|-|-|TRBJ2-1
CSVDVAVSYNEQFF
TGCAGCGTTGACGTGGCAGTTTCCTACAATGAGCAGTTCTTC
>TRBV11-2|-|TRBD1|TRBJ2-6
CASSLEPGGSGANVLTF
TGTGCCAGCAGCTTAGAACCAGGGGGCTCTGGGGCCAACGTCCTGACTTTC
>TRBV2|-|-|TRBJ1-2
CASSFGGPLNYGYTF
TGTGCCAGCAGTTTCGGGGGACCTTTAAACTATGGCTACACCTTC
>TRBV5-1|-|TRBD2|TRBJ2-1
CASSQILRLAGGSNEQFF
TGCGCCAGCAGCCAAATTTTAAGACTAGCGGGAGGTTCGAATGAGCAGTTCTTC
>TRBV5-1|-|-|TRBJ1-2
CASSLGQASPNYGYTF
TGCGCCAGCAGCTTGGGACAGGCTTCACCTAACTATGGCTACACCTTC
>TRBV27|-|-|TRBJ2-3
CASSFASQTDTQYF
TGTGCCAGCAGTTTTGCTAGCCAAACAGATACGCAGTATTTT
>TRBV7-3|-|-|TRBJ1-1
CASSKGRGGKNTEAFF
TGTGCCAGCAGCAAGGGACGAGGGGGAAAGAACACTGAAGCTTTCTTT
>TRBV7-2|-|-|TRBJ1-6
CASSSDPGGLTNSPLHF
TGTGCCAGCAGCTCTGATCCCGGGGGACTTACTAATTCACCCCTCCACTTT
>TRBV6-2/TRBV6-3|-|TRBD1|TRBJ2-6
CASSFRDRGMYSGANVLTF
TGTGCCAGCAGTTTCCGGGACAGAGGGATGTACTCTGGGGCCAACGTCCTGACTTTC
>TRBV5-1|-|TRBD1|TRBJ2-7
CASSPGQTHSYEQYF
TGCGCCAGCAGCCCGGGACAGACCCACTCCTACGAGCAGTACTTC
>TRBV30|-|-|TRBJ1-1
CAWSRVMHTEAFF
TGTGCCTGGAGCCGGGTAATGCACACTGAAGCTTTCTTT
>TRBV7-2|-|-|TRBJ1-5
CASSLDGGGQPQHF
TGTGCCAGCAGCTTAGATGGGGGGGGGCAGCCCCAGCATTTT
>TRBV2|-|TRBD1|TRBJ1-5
CASSVDREQPQHF
TGTGCCAGCAGTGTAGACAGGGAGCAGCCCCAGCATTTT
>TRBV19|-|-|TRBJ1-6
CASLENTRGYNSPLHF
TGTGCCAGTCTGGAGAATACCCGGGGGTATAATTCACCCCTCCACTTT
>TRBV28|many|TRBD2|TRBJ2-7
CASSLQASGLYEQYF
TGTGCCAGCAGTTTGCAGGCTAGCGGGCTCTACGAGCAGTACTTC
>TRBV5-1|-|-|TRBJ1-5
CASSPKGGLNQPQHF
TGCGCCAGCAGCCCGAAGGGGGGGCTCAATCAGCCCCAGCATTTT
>TRBV10-2|-|-|TRBJ1-2
CASRGLASTANYGYTF
TGCGCCAGCAGGGGCTTGGCCAGCACAGCTAACTATGGCTACACCTTC
>TRBV29-1|-|-|TRBJ1-2
CSVERQGSYGYTF
TGCAGCGTTGAGCGGCAGGGTAGCTATGGCTACACCTTC
>TRBV3-1/TRBV3-2|-|-|TRBJ2-7
CASSQDGARYPYEQYF
TGTGCCAGCAGCCAAGATGGGGCAAGGTATCCGTACGAGCAGTACTTC
>TRBV9|-|-|TRBJ1-1
CASSPWSGGAFF
TGTGCCAGCAGCCCCTGGTCCGGGGGAGCTTTCTTT
>TRBV5-4|-|TRBD2|TRBJ2-7
CASSFGGRAGYEQYF
TGTGCCAGCAGCTTTGGAGGGAGGGCCGGATACGAGCAGTACTTC
>TRBV7-9|-|-|TRBJ1-4
CASSLDGRANEKLFF
TGTGCCAGCAGCTTAGATGGCAGGGCAAATGAAAAACTGTTTTTT
>TRBV5-1|-|TRBD1|TRBJ1-1
CASSAKQGNLNTEAFF
TGCGCCAGCAGCGCCAAACAGGGGAATTTGAACACTGAAGCTTTCTTT
>TRBV7-8|-|-|TRBJ2-7
CASSLGQKSYEQYF
TGTGCCAGCAGCTTAGGACAGAAATCCTACGAGCAGTACTTC